The T cell receptor (beta chain) under discussion was sequenced for a study of T cell responses to AZD1222 COVID-19 vaccine. Germline values: CDR1 SGHRS, CDR2 YFSETQ. Trimming removed 3 bases from V and 9 bases from J; junction bases left unmatched: 14. The CDR3 is 16 residues long. TCRdb's copy holds only in-frame clones and misses some; the assay was immunoSEQ multiplex PCR. The sample contains 120,000 or so clones, about nine tenths of which appear only once. This TCR derives from an adult in good health. The V and J genes are TRBV5-1 and TRBJ2-1; TRBD2 matches at 8 bases. The sequenced sample was peripheral blood, obtained on day 0 of AZD1222 vaccination. The CDR3, as DNA: TGCGCCAGCAGCTCCCCCCGAGTGAGCGGGGGAAGTGAGCAGTTCTTC. This codes for CASSSPRVSGGSEQFF.